These 32 T cell receptor beta chains came from one sample sequenced in a study of T cell changes during pregnancy in multiple sclerosis. Using immunoSEQ multiplex PCR, the repertoire was profiled, and TCRdb retains in-frame clones only, with some absent. The data hold tens of thousands of clones, with around 92% observed a single time. The source material was CD4+ T cells from peripheral blood mononuclear cells, sampled after pregnancy. The receptor source for this set is a female donor with multiple sclerosis, enrolled in a pregnancy study.

This chain links TRBV5-4 with TRBJ1-1; D is ambiguous. The CDR3 has 13 amino acids. Germline loops: CDR1 SGHNT, CDR2 YYREEE (reference sequence). V lost 4 bases, J lost 6 bases, and 13 bases lay in between. CDR3 sequence reads: CASSPPGTAEAFF. The CDR3 DNA is TGTGCCAGCAGCCCGCCCGGTACCGCTGAAGCTTTCTTT. Full variable domain (remainder filled in from reference TRBV5-4 and TRBJ1-1): ETGVTQSPTHLIKTRGQQVTLRCSSQSGHNTVSWYQQALGQGPQFIFQYYREEENGRGNFPPRFSGLQFPNYSSELNVNALELDDSALYLCASSPPGTAEAFFGQGTRLTVV.

This clone was picked up one time. The chain combines TRBV14 with TRBJ1-2, with D tentatively TRBD1 (5 bases). The V and J ends lost 3 bases and 5 bases respectively, with 13 bases between them. This CDR3 contains 14 residues. CDR1 SGHDN and CDR2 FVKESK come from the germline V gene. For the CDR3, the DNA is TGTGCCAGCAGCCAGGGGGGGACCCTATATGGCTACACCTTC. Its translation is CASSQGGTLYGYTF.

V gene TRBV19 combines with J gene TRBJ2-3; D is uncertain. V was pared by 1 base and J by 0 bases, with 8 bases between. CDR3 length: 15 residues. The germline gives CDR1 LNHDA, CDR2 SQIVND (reference sequence). The CDR3 loop reads CASSIAAGSTDTQYF. The CDR3 DNA sequence: TGTGCCAGTAGTATAGCTGCAGGTAGCACAGATACGCAGTATTTT.

This clone has more than one count but fewer than ten. The chain has TRBV4-3 and TRBJ2-1; D not certain. V lost 3 bases and J lost 2, with 14 bases in between. The germline CDR1 and CDR2 sequences are LGHNA and YSLEER. The CDR3 is 16 residues long. The CDR3 region has the DNA TGCGCCAGCAGCCAGGGCACAGTAATCACCTACAATGAGCAGTTCTTC. Its protein is CASSQGTVITYNEQFF.

The chain links TRBV5-1 to TRBJ2-3; 9 nucleotides line up with TRBD2. The CDR3 is 16 residues long. Germline V gives CDR1 SGHRS, CDR2 YFSETQ. Trimming cost V 1 base and J 2 bases; bases outside gene matches: 5. The CDR3 DNA sequence: TGCGCCAGCAGCTTGTTGGCGGGAGGGAACACAGATACGCAGTATTTT. Translating gives CASSLLAGGNTDTQYF.

V usage is TRBV5-1 and J usage is TRBJ2-7; D unclear. Germline values: CDR1 SGHRS, CDR2 YFSETQ. The CDR3 is 15 amino acids. The V end lost 2 bases, the J end lost 2 bases, and 14 bases lay between the germline ends. In DNA form, the CDR3 reads TGCGCCAGCAGCTTTGATGCAGGTCAGGCCTACGAGCAGTACTTC. Its translation is CASSFDAGQAYEQYF.

The chain combines TRBV15 with TRBJ2-5; 13 nucleotides line up with TRBD2. There are 16 residues in the CDR3. With 5 bases clipped from V and 1 base from J, the junction kept 4 bases outside the gene matches. CDR1 is LNHNV and CDR2 is YYDKDF in the germline V gene (reference sequence). Here the CDR3 reads CATSGGLAGRQETQYF. The CDR3 region has the DNA TGTGCCACCAGCGGGGGACTAGCGGGACGCCAAGAGACCCAGTACTTC. The whole variable domain, filled in from reference TRBV15 and TRBJ2-5, reads DAMVIQNPRYQVTQFGKPVTLSCSQTLNHNVMYWYQQKSSQAPKLLFHYYDKDFNNEADTPDNFQSRRPNTSFCFLDIRSPGLGDTAMYLCATSGGLAGRQETQYFGPGTRLLVL.

This chain joins TRBV11-2 and TRBJ2-7, with 10 bases fitting TRBD2. CDR3 length equals 15 residues. Germline V lookup: CDR1 SGHAT, CDR2 FQNNGV. Trimming cost V 7 bases and J 4 bases; bases outside gene matches: 10. The CDR3: CASNILAGRPYEQYF. CDR3 DNA sequence: TGTGCCAGCAATATACTAGCGGGAAGACCTTACGAGCAGTACTTC.

This clone was recorded once. The rearrangement joins TRBV6-1 to TRBJ2-7; D remains ambiguous. CDR1 is MNHNS, CDR2 SASEGT, per germline. The CDR3 contains 14 residues. The V and J ends lost 2 bases and 3 bases respectively, with 11 bases between them. The CDR3 DNA follows: TGTGCCAGCAGTGAAACAGCACAAATCTACGAGCAGTACTTC. Translation: CASSETAQIYEQYF.

The chain has TRBV20-1 and TRBJ1-2, with D hard to call. The CDR3 length is 11 residues. With 5 bases removed from V and 8 bases from J, the gap between germline ends came to 12 bases. The germline V gene has CDR1 DFQATT and CDR2 SNEGSKA (reference sequence). In nucleotides, the CDR3 is TGCAGTGCTGTTGAAACCGGGGGCTACACCTTC. Its translation: CSAVETGGYTF.

The chain couples TRBV11-1 to TRBJ2-1; D is possibly TRBD1 (6 bases). The CDR3 covers 16 residues. V was trimmed by 3 bases and J by 4 bases, leaving 16 bases between them. CDR1 SGHAT and CDR2 FQDESV come from the germline V gene (reference sequence). In nucleotides, the CDR3 is TGTGCCAGCAGCTTTCAGGGGAGCACCGGGTACAATGAGCAGTTCTTC. As protein: CASSFQGSTGYNEQFF. The variable domain in full, with the rest retrieved from reference TRBV11-1 and TRBJ2-1, is EAEVAQSPRYKITEKSQAVAFWCDPISGHATLYWYRQILGQGPELLVQFQDESVVDDSQLPKDRFSAERLKGVDSTLKIQPAELGDSAMYLCASSFQGSTGYNEQFFGPGTRLTVL.

This chain joins TRBV19 and TRBJ2-7, with TRBD1 identical over 9 bases. Losses at the gene ends were 1 base for V and 5 bases for J; bases not matched to a gene: 3. Germline V gene sequence: CDR1 LNHDA, CDR2 SQIVND (reference sequence). CDR3 length: 14 residues. CDR3 loop: CASSIGTGVDEQYF. CDR3 sequence (DNA): TGTGCCAGTAGTATAGGGACAGGGGTCGACGAGCAGTACTTC.

V gene TRBV27 combines with J gene TRBJ1-5; unclear D gene. There are 13 residues in the CDR3. V lost 7 bases and J lost 1, with 8 bases in between. CDR1 and CDR2 (germline): MNHEY, SMNVEV (reference sequence). CDR3 DNA sequence: TGTGCCAGCAAAACGGGGAGCAATCAGCCCCAGCATTTT. Its protein is CASKTGSNQPQHF.

The chain combines TRBV5-5 with TRBJ1-2, with 12 bases matching TRBD1. The CDR3 covers 18 residues. V lost 3 bases to trimming and J lost 5 bases; unmatched junction nucleotides: 14. The germline CDR1 and CDR2 sequences are SGHKS and YYEKEE (reference sequence). CDR3 protein: CASSSAGTGGPPKYGYTF. The CDR3 nucleotides are TGTGCCAGCAGCTCGGCCGGGACAGGGGGCCCTCCCAAGTATGGCTACACCTTC.

CDR3 sequence reads: CASRHNLPGYGYTF. The CDR3 bases are TGTGCCAGCAGACACAACCTCCCTGGCTATGGCTACACCTTC. The chain combines TRBV7-2 with TRBJ1-2; D is uncertain. Germline V gene lookup returns CDR1 SGHTA and CDR2 FQGNSA. The CDR3 loop spans 14 amino acids. V lost 6 bases, J lost 4 bases, and 15 bases lay in between.

J is TRBJ2-1 and V is TRBV7-3, with TRBD1 identical over 7 bases. This CDR3 is 15 amino acids long. The ends lost 0 bases at V and 2 bases at J; junction bases unmatched: 1. Germline loops: CDR1 SGHTA, CDR2 FQGTGA. The DNA of the CDR3 is TGTGCCAGCAGCTTAACTGGGACAGCCTACAATGAGCAGTTCTTC. Residues: CASSLTGTAYNEQFF.

The chain has TRBV5-1 and TRBJ2-7; D call uncertain. This CDR3 comprises 14 residues. Germline V gives CDR1 SGHRS, CDR2 YFSETQ. V lost 4 bases, J lost 2 bases, and 13 bases lay in between. The CDR3 DNA is TGCGCCAGCAGCCTGGGCGCATCTGCCTACGAGCAGTACTTC. Translation gives CASSLGASAYEQYF. Full variable domain (missing parts from reference TRBV5-1 and TRBJ2-7): KAGVTQTPRYLIKTRGQQVTLSCSPISGHRSVSWYQQTPGQGLQFLFEYFSETQRNKGNFPGRFSGRQFSNSRSEMNVSTLELGDSALYLCASSLGASAYEQYFGPGTRLTVT.

J is TRBJ1-1 and V is TRBV5-1; 7 nucleotides line up with TRBD1. The V segment lost 0 bases and the J segment 1 base; nucleotides outside the gene matches: 6. The CDR3 sequence is 16 residues long. The germline CDR1 and CDR2 sequences are SGHRS and YFSETQ. CDR3 in amino acids: CASSLVGGRANTEAFF. The CDR3 DNA reads TGCGCCAGCAGCTTGGTAGGGGGCAGGGCGAACACTGAAGCTTTCTTT.

The table lists this clone with a count of one. The chain has TRBV6-1 and TRBJ2-1; TRBD2 matches 7 bases. The CDR3 has 15 amino acids. Unmatched junction bases numbered 7, after V lost 3 bases and J lost 5 bases. Per the germline V gene, CDR1 is MNHNS and CDR2 is SASEGT. CDR3 DNA: TGTGCCAGCAGTGACACACTAGCGCAAAACAATGAGCAGTTCTTC. This codes for CASSDTLAQNNEQFF.

This rearrangement joins TRBV7-2 to TRBJ2-1; TRBD2 matches at 12 bases. CDR3 length equals 17 residues. Per germline, CDR1 SGHTA and CDR2 FQGNSA. The V gene end was trimmed by 0 bases and the J gene end by 10 bases; junction bases not matched to a gene: 10. The CDR3 sequence is CASSLAPRRTSGAEQFF. The CDR3 DNA sequence: TGTGCCAGCAGCTTAGCCCCACGCCGGACTAGCGGGGCGGAGCAGTTCTTC.

The V call is TRBV5-1, the J call TRBJ2-2, with 15 bases that match TRBD2. Germline V lookup: CDR1 SGHRS, CDR2 YFSETQ. The CDR3 is 22 amino acids. After removal of 1 base from V and 3 bases from J, the junction contained 16 bases not matched to a gene. The chain's CDR3 is CASSLRPFAWTSGRDYTGELFF. The CDR3 nucleotides are TGCGCCAGCAGCTTGCGCCCCTTTGCCTGGACTAGCGGGAGGGATTACACCGGGGAGCTGTTTTTT.

This chain joins TRBV19 and TRBJ2-2, with TRBD1 identical over 9 bases. V shed 3 bases and J 6 bases; nucleotides not matched to a gene: 8. The CDR3 extends over 16 amino acids. Germline CDR1 LNHDA, CDR2 SQIVND (reference sequence). CDR3 amino acids: CASSIWRTGAAGELFF. The CDR3, as DNA: TGTGCCAGTAGTATTTGGAGGACAGGGGCGGCCGGGGAGCTGTTTTTT. Full variable domain (outside the CDR3, taken from reference TRBV19 and TRBJ2-2): DGGITQSPKYLFRKEGQNVTLSCEQNLNHDAMYWYRQDPGQGLRLIYYSQIVNDFQKGDIAEGYSVSREKKESFPLTVTSAQKNPTAFYLCASSIWRTGAAGELFFGEGSRLTVL.

V is TRBV2 and J is TRBJ2-7; 7 positions match TRBD2. The CDR3 sequence is 15 residues long. V lost 6 bases and J lost 0; bases outside the gene matches: 8. The germline V gene encodes CDR1 SNHLY and CDR2 FYNNEI. The CDR3 sequence is CASRQASGLSYEQYF. Here the CDR3 DNA reads TGTGCCAGCAGGCAGGCTAGCGGACTCTCCTACGAGCAGTACTTC. Full variable domain (missing parts from reference TRBV2 and TRBJ2-7): EPEVTQTPSHQVTQMGQEVILRCVPISNHLYFYWYRQILGQKVEFLVSFYNNEISEKSEIFDDQFSVERPDGSNFTLKIRSTKLEDSAMYFCASRQASGLSYEQYFGPGTRLTVT.

The chain employs TRBV7-2 and TRBJ2-5; no definite D call. The CDR3 totals 13 residues. V lost 5 bases, J lost 1 base, and 8 bases lay in between. The V gene's germline CDR1 is SGHTA and CDR2 FQGNSA. In nucleotides, the CDR3 is TGTGCCAGCAGCCCGGAGATCCAAGAGACCCAGTACTTC. Translating gives CASSPEIQETQYF.

The gene calls are TRBV20-1 and TRBJ2-3; D gene unclear. The CDR3 covers 10 residues. The ends were cut back, 5 bases at V and 4 bases at J, with 4 bases in the middle. Germline CDR1 and CDR2: DFQATT and SNEGSKA (reference sequence). CDR3 sequence: CSASSDTQYF. The CDR3 DNA reads TGCAGTGCTTCTTCAGATACGCAGTATTTT.

The gene calls are TRBV14 and TRBJ2-5; D perhaps matches TRBD2 (6 bases). The CDR3 sequence is 14 residues long. Germline V gene lookup returns CDR1 SGHDN and CDR2 FVKESK. Trimming stripped 1 base from V and 6 bases from J, with 12 bases between. CDR3: CASSQAAGGKTQYF. The CDR3 coding sequence is TGTGCCAGCAGCCAAGCTGCTGGGGGGAAGACCCAGTACTTC.

A single count supports this clone. The gene calls are TRBV7-8 and TRBJ2-2; perhaps TRBD2 as D (7 bases). Germline CDR1 reads SGHVS; CDR2 reads FQNEAQ. CDR3 length equals 15 residues. V was shortened by 5 bases and J by 6 bases, with 16 bases between the two germline ends. The CDR3 bases are TGTGCCAGCAGCCTGAGGGGGGGGTTGGCCGGGGAGCTGTTTTTT. Translated, it gives CASSLRGGLAGELFF.

V is TRBV9 and J is TRBJ2-1; 9 bases map to TRBD2. The CDR3 contains 16 residues. CDR1 and CDR2 from the germline V gene are SGDLS and YYNGEE. With 4 bases clipped from V and 0 bases from J, the junction kept 5 bases outside the gene matches. The CDR3 DNA is TGTGCCAGCAGCCCAAAGACTAGCGGCTCCTACAATGAGCAGTTCTTC. This codes for CASSPKTSGSYNEQFF.

This chain uses TRBV28 with TRBJ2-4; possibly TRBD2 for D (5 bases). Germline values: CDR1 MDHEN, CDR2 SYDVKM. The CDR3 sequence is 15 residues long. Trimming stripped 6 bases from V and 0 bases from J, with 12 bases between. CDR3 sequence reads: CASRRLGVAKNIQYF. CDR3 in DNA: TGTGCCAGCAGACGCCTCGGGGTAGCCAAAAACATTCAGTACTTC.

The gene calls are TRBV27 and TRBJ2-1, with unresolved D. V shed 2 bases and J shed 1 base, with 18 bases lying between them. The CDR3 runs 18 residues. Germline V gene data show CDR1 as MNHEY and CDR2 as SMNVEV (reference sequence). CDR3 nucleotides: TGTGCCAGCAGTTTACAATTCTCCACGGTCGGGTCCTACAATGAGCAGTTCTTC. This gives the protein CASSLQFSTVGSYNEQFF.

This clone was counted a single time. In the same sample, other DNA sequences code for this CDR3. The CDR3 DNA is TGTGCCATTTCGAGGACAGGGGGCGCAGATACGCAGTATTTT. This translates into CAISRTGGADTQYF. This chain connects TRBV2 to TRBJ2-3; 11 bases line up with TRBD1. Unmatched junction bases numbered 7, after V lost 10 bases and J lost 4 bases. CDR3 length: 14 residues. CDR1 SNHLY and CDR2 FYNNEI come from the germline V gene.

V and J are TRBV10-3 and TRBJ1-1; D is ambiguous. CDR1 is ENHRY, CDR2 SYGVKD, per germline. V was pared by 11 bases and J by 10 bases, with 20 bases between. The CDR3 loop spans 12 amino acids. The CDR3 bases are TGTGCCTCGGCCCCCCCGGGCGAGGGAGCTTTCTTT. Residues: CASAPPGEGAFF.